This T cell receptor (beta chain) derives from a study of blood T cell repertoires in COVID-19. Authors' methods: By means of reference gene primer amplification, nucleated cell counts were estimated. Here immunoSEQ multiplex PCR was the method, and the copy in TCRdb shows in-frame clones only, minus some. That table furnishes V, J and clone size, whereas the DNA furnished D and trimming. The table records 250,000 to 350,000 clones, around 90% of them present only once. The CDR3 is 15 amino acids. CDR1 is SGHTS, CDR2 YDEGEE, per germline. After removal of 4 bases from V and 5 bases from J, the junction contained 8 bases not matched to a gene.

Sequenced input: peripheral blood. This TCR was recovered from a young man with active or convalescent COVID-19. This chain connects TRBV5-8 to TRBJ2-5; 10 bases agree with TRBD2. CDR3 DNA sequence: TGTGCCAGCAGCGTAGGGGGGACTAGCGCTGAGACCCAGTACTTC. Amino acids: CASSVGGTSAETQYF.